This T cell receptor (beta chain) was captured in a study of regulatory T cells in long-lasting Graves disease. The overall study: Positivity for TSH receptor antibodies plus over 5 years of antithyroid drugs meant persistent Graves' disease. General study findings and limits: Among samples with persistent disease, TRBV28, TRBJ1-2 and TRBJ2-5 were favored.

Trimming cost V 9 bases and J 0 bases, with 17 bases left between them. From germline, CDR1 is SGHAT and CDR2 FQNNGV. This CDR3 spans 15 amino acids. Concerning this clonotype: What it binds is unknown.

The time point is: persistent/refractory GD, antithyroid drugs over 5 years with positive TRAb. Scientists built the TCR library using RNA that was extracted from PBMCs. Investigators report Graves' disease was diagnosed under American Thyroid Association guidelines. Sequencing libraries for TCR beta were prepared with iRepertoire HTBI primers and Arm-PCR of CDR3 regions. TCRdb re-analysed the multiplex PCR reads in MiXCR, keeping a single row per CDR3 protein. The sample has approximately 400,000 distinct CDR3 sequences, roughly a quarter seen once. The sequence was obtained from a female donor with Graves disease. The gene calls are TRBV11-2 and TRBJ1-1; no definite D call. The sample was peripheral blood mononuclear cells (PBMCs), taken when the disease was refractory, from a patient treated with antithyroid drugs. CDR3 protein: CASLGAGIMNTEAFF. For the CDR3, the DNA is TGTGCCAGTCTCGGCGCAGGTATTATGAACACTGAAGCTTTCTTT.